What follows describes a single T cell receptor beta chain. What it recognizes is unknown. From the germline J gene comes the end of the CDR3, since the read stops 3 residues before it. These data are taken from a study of T cells in women clearing cervical HPV infection. The CDR3 has 17 amino acids. Per germline, CDR1 LNHDA and CDR2 SQIVND (reference sequence). The junction had 12 bases not matched to a gene; V was cut back by 0 bases and J by 8 bases. MY09/MY11 PCR detected cervical HPV DNA; dot-blot assigned genotypes. Findings of the study overall: Controls had more TRBV6-7 (around 0.15%) than cases (around 0.11%).

Method: immunoSEQ multiplex PCR; TCRdb's copy keeps in-frame clones and lacks some. This repertoire comprises around 37,000 clones; its ten largest clones make up 6.4%. The clonotype comes from a woman aged 18-70 years with a cervical HPV16 infection that either progressed to CIN3+ or cleared (not recorded which). The chain uses TRBV19 and TRBJ1-4, with 7 bases matching TRBD1. Sequencing was performed on blood buffy coat. CDR3 sequence reads: CASSIDFPTGKSEKLFF. CDR3 bases read: TGTGCCAGTAGTATAGACTTCCCGACAGGGAAGAGCGAAAAA.